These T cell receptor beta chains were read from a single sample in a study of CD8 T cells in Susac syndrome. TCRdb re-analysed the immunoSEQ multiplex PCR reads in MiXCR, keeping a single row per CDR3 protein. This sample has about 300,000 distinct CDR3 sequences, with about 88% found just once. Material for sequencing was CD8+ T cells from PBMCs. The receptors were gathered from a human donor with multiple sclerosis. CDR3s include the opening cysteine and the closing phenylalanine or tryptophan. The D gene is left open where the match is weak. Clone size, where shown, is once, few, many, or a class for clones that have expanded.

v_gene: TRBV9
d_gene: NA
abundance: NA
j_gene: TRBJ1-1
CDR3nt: TGTGCCAGCAGCGTAGGTCCAGGACTGAACACTGAAGTTTTCTTT
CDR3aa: CASSVGPGLNTEVFF

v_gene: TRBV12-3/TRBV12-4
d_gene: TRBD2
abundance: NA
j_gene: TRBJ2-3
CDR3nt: TGTGCCACCACTCCGGGGGGGCTGAGCACAGATACGCAGTATTTT
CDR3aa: CATTPGGLSTDTQYF

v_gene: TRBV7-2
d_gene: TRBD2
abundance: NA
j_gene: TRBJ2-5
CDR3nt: TGTGCCAGCAGCTTTCATTTTAGCGGGAATAGGGAAGAGACCCAGTACTTC
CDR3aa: CASSFHFSGNREETQYF

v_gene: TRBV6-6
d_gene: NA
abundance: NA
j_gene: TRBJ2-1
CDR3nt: TGTGCCAGCAGCCCAATGAATGAGCAGTTCTTC
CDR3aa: CASSPMNEQFF

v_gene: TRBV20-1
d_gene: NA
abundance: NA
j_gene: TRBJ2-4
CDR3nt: TGCAGTGCTAGTCATCCTTTTAGGGCGGACGAAGGTCAGTACTTC
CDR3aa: CSASHPFRADEGQYF

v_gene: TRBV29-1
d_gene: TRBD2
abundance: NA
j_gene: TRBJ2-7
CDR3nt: TGCAGCGTAATTTATGCGGGAGTAGGCGAGCAGTACTTC
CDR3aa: CSVIYAGVGEQYF

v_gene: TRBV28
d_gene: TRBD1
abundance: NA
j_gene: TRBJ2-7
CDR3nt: TGTGCCAGCAACCCTGATGGGACAGGGAGGTACGAGCAGTACTTC
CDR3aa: CASNPDGTGRYEQYF

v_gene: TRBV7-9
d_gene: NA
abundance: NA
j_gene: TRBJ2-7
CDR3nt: TGTGCCAGCAGCTCGCTTACAGGAACCTACGAGCAGTACTTC
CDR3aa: CASSSLTGTYEQYF

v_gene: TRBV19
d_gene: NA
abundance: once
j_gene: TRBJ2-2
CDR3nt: TGTGCCAGTAGTGAAAGCCTCGGAGGGCTCACCGGGGAGCTGTTTTTT
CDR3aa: CASSESLGGLTGELFF

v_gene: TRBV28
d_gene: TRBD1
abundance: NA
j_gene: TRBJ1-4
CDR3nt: TGTGCCAGCAGCTTGGGGACAGAACTTACTAATGAAAAACTGTTTTTT
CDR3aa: CASSLGTELTNEKLFF

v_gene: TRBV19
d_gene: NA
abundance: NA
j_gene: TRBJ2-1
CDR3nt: TGTGCCAGTAGTATAGATCAAGATGAGCAGTTCTTC
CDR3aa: CASSIDQDEQFF

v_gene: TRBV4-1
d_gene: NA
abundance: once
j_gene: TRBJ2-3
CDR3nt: TGCGCCAGCAGCGACAGGCCCCTCAGCACAGATACGCAGTATTTT
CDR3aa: CASSDRPLSTDTQYF

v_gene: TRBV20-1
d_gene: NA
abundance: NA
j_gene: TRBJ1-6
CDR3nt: TGCAGTGCTAGAGATCTCCGGGACACTTTTAATTCACCCCTCCACTTT
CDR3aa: CSARDLRDTFNSPLHF

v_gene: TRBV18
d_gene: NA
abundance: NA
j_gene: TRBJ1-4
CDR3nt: TGTGCCAGCTCACCCCTACTATCCAGGGTCCTTGAAAAACTGCTTTTT
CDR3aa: CASSPLLSRVLEKLLF

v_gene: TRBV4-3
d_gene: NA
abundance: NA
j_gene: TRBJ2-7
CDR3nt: TGCGCCAGCAGCCCGGGCGGAGGGGGCGCCCCCTACGAGCAGTACTTC
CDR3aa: CASSPGGGGAPYEQYF

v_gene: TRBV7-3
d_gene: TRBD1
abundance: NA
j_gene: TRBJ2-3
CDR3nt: TGTGCCAGCAGCTTAATGACAGGGGGCCCCACAGATACGCAGTATTTT
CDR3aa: CASSLMTGGPTDTQYF

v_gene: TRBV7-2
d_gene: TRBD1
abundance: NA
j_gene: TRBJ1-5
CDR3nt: TGTGCCAGCAGCCCGGGACAGGGACGGAATCAGCCCCAGCATTTT
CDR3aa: CASSPGQGRNQPQHF

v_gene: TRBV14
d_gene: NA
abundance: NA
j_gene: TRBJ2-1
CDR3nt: TGTGCCAGCAGCCCCCACCCCTCGGACGAGCAGTTCTTC
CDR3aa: CASSPHPSDEQFF

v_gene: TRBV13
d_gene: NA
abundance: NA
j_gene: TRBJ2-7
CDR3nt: TGTGCCAGCAGCCAGACCTCACAGGGACCCACCTACGAGCAGTACTTC
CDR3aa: CASSQTSQGPTYEQYF

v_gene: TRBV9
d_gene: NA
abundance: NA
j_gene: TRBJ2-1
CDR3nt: TGTGCCAGCAGCGTAGCTCCCTTAGCGCTTGAGCAGTTCTTC
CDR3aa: CASSVAPLALEQFF

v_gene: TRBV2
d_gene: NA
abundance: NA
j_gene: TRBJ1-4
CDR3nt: TGTGCCAGCAGTCCAACCGGGGGGCTGGATGAAAAACTGTTTTTT
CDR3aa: CASSPTGGLDEKLFF

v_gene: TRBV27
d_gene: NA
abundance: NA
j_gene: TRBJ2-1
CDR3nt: TGTGCCAGCAGTCACTCGGGACCCTCCGGGCTTGAGCAGTTCTTC
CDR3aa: CASSHSGPSGLEQFF

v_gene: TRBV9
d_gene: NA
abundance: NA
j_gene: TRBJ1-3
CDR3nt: TGTGCCAGCAGCGTAAGTGGGCTCGCTGGAAACACCATATATTTT
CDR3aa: CASSVSGLAGNTIYF

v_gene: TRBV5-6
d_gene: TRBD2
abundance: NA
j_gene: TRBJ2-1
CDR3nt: TGTGCCAGCAGATCGGGACTAGCGGGAAAGGTTGAGCAGTTCTTC
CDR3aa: CASRSGLAGKVEQFF

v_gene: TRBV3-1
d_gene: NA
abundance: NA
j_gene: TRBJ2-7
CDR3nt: TGTGCCAGCAGCCAAGATACTAGCCTAATGTACGAGCAGTACTTC
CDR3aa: CASSQDTSLMYEQYF

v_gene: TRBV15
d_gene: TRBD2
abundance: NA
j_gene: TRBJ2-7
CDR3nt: TGTGCCACCAGCACAGCGGGGTCCTACGAGCAGTACTTC
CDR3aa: CATSTAGSYEQYF

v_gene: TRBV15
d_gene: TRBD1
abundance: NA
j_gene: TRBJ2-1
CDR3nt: TGTGCCACCAGCTCACAGGGGGGCAATGAGCAGTTCTTC
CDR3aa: CATSSQGGNEQFF

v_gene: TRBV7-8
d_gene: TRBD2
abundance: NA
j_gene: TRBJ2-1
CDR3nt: TGTGCCAGCAACGTCCTAGCGGGAGGGAATGAGCAGTTCTTC
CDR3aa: CASNVLAGGNEQFF

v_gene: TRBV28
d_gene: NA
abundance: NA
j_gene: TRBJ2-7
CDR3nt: TGTGCCAGCAGTCTCGCCCGCCAGACAGGATTCTGGGTCTACGAGCAGTACTTC
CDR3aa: CASSLARQTGFWVYEQYF

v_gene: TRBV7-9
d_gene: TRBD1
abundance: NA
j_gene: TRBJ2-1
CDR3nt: TGTGCCAGCAGCTTAACGACAGGGATCAGCTACAATGAGCAGTTCTTC
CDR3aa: CASSLTTGISYNEQFF

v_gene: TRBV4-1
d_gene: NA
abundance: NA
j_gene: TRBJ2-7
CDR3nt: TGCGCCAGCAGCCAAGGGGCGGGAAGCTCCTACGAGCAGTACTTC
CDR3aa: CASSQGAGSSYEQYF

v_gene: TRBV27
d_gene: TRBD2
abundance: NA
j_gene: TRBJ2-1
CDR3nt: TGTGCCAGCAGCCGCGGGACTAGCGGGGTCAATGAGCAGTTCTTC
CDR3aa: CASSRGTSGVNEQFF

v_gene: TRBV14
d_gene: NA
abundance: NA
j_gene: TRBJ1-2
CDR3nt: TGTGCCAGCAGCCAGGCCCCCACGACAGGCATCTATGGCTACACCTTC
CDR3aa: CASSQAPTTGIYGYTF

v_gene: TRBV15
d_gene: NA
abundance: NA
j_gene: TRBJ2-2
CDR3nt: TGTGCCACCAGCAGAGGAAAGGGTAGGGCCGGGGAGCTGTTTTTT
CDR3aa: CATSRGKGRAGELFF

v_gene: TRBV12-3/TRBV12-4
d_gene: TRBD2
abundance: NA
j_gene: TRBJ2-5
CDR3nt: TGTGCCAGCAGTTTAGTACTAGCGATAGAGACCCAGTACTTC
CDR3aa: CASSLVLAIETQYF

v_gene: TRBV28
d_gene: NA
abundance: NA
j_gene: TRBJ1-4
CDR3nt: TGTGCCAGCAGTTCCACTATATCCCTTAATGAAAAACTGTTTTTT
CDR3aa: CASSSTISLNEKLFF

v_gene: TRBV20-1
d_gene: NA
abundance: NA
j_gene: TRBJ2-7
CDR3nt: TGCAGTGCACCGGGAATAGCAACCTACGAGCAGTACTTC
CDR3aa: CSAPGIATYEQYF

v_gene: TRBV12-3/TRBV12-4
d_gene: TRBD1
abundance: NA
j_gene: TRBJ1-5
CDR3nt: TGTGCCAGCAGTTCAGGGGGCCACCAGGGGCCCCAGCATTTT
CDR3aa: CASSSGGHQGPQHF

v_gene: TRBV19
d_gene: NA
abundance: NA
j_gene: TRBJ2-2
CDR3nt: TGTGCCAGTAGTCTGGGACTTCGGAGCAGGAACGGGGAGCTGTTTTTT
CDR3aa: CASSLGLRSRNGELFF

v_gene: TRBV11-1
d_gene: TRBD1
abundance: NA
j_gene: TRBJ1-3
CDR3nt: TGTGCCAGCAGCCCCCGGCCCCTGGGCAGGGGGCCTCCAACCTCTGGAAACACCATATATTTT
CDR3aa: CASSPRPLGRGPPTSGNTIYF

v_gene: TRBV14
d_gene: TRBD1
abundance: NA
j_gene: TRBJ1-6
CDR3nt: TGTGCCAGCAGCAAACAGGGGAACTCACCCCTCCACTTT
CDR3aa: CASSKQGNSPLHF

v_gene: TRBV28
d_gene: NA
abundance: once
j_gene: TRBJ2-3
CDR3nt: TGTGCCAGCAGTTTGGTACTCGCTAGCGGCACAGATACGCAGTATTTT
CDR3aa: CASSLVLASGTDTQYF

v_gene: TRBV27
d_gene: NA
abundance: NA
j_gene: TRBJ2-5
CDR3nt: TGTGCCAGCAGTTTGTTAGGGGAAGGAGAGACCCAGTACTTC
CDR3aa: CASSLLGEGETQYF

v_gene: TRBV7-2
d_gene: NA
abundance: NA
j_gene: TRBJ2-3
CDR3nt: TGTGCCAGCAGCTCAGAGGACTTTTCCACAGATACGCAGTATTTT
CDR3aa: CASSSEDFSTDTQYF

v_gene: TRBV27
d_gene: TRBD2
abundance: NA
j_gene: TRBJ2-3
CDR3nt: TGTGCCAGCAGTTACCTAGCGGGGGGATTCACAGATACGCAGTATTTT
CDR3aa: CASSYLAGGFTDTQYF

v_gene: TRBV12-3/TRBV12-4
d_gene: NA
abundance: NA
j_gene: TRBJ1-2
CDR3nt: TGTGCCAGCAGTTTAGGGGGGGATGGCTACACCTTC
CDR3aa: CASSLGGDGYTF

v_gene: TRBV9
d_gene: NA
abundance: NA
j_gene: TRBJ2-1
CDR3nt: TGTGCCAGCAGCGCCAGGCCTAATGAGCAGTTCTTC
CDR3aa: CASSARPNEQFF

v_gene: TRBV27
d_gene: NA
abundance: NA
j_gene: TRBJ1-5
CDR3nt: TGTGCCAGCAGTTTCGGGTCAGAAAATCAGCCCCAGCATTTT
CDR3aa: CASSFGSENQPQHF

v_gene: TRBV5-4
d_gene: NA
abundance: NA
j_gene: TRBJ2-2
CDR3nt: TGTGCCAGCAGCTCTTCGACCGGGGAGCTGTTTTTT
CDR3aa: CASSSSTGELFF

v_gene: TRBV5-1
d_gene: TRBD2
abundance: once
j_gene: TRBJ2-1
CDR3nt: TGCGCCAGCAGCTTTAGCGGGAGGGCCGGGGATGAGCAGTTCTTC
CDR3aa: CASSFSGRAGDEQFF

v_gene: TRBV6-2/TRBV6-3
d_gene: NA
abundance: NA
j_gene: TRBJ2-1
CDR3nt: TGTGCCAGCCGGGACAACCTTATTGAGCAGTTCTTC
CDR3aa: CASRDNLIEQFF

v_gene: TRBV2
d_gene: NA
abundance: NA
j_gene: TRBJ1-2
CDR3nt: TGTGCCAGCAGTGATGGAGGGCTTGGCTACACCTTC
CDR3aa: CASSDGGLGYTF

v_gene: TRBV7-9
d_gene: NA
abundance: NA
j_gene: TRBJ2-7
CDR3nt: TGTGCCAGCAGTTTAGGCCAAGGGATCGAGCAGTACTTC
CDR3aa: CASSLGQGIEQYF

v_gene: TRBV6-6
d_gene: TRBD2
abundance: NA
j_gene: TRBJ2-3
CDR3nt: TGTGCCAGCAGTTACGTGGCGGGGGGTTTTGATACGCAGTATTTT
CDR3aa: CASSYVAGGFDTQYF

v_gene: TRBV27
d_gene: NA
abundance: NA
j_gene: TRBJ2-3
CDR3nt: TGTGCCAGCAGTCCCCAACTAGCTCCAGATACGCAGTATTTT
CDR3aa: CASSPQLAPDTQYF